The TCR beta chain described here comes from a study of CD8 T cells in Susac syndrome. RNA in amounts of about 0.5 to 1 ug was reverse transcribed with random hexamers. The CDR3 of TCR beta was amplified by immunoSEQ multiplex PCR across 54 Vbeta and 13 Jbeta. MiXCR, applied by TCRdb to the immunoSEQ multiplex PCR reads, yields one record per CDR3 protein. The table records approximately 90,000 distinct CDR3 sequences, about 93% of them present only once. This CDR3 has 12 amino acids. V dropped 3 bases and J dropped 2 bases, with 3 bases sitting between them. Per the germline V gene, CDR1 is ENHRY and CDR2 is SYGVKD. TCR beta from blood CD8+ and CD4+ T cells was sequenced.

The sample taken for sequencing was CD8+ T cells from PBMCs. This TCR was sampled from a human donor in good health. V usage is TRBV10-3 and J usage is TRBJ2-3; D gene unclear. The CDR3 DNA is TGTGCCATCAGTGAAGACACAGATACGCAGTATTTT. It translates to CAISEDTDTQYF.